This T cell receptor beta chain was retrieved from a study of cytomegalovirus exposure and HLA in healthy donors. V lost 9 bases and J lost 4; bases outside the gene matches: 1. CDR3 length: 12 residues. Germline V gene lookup returns CDR1 SNHLY and CDR2 FYNNEI. The PCR contained 60 Vbeta and 13 Jbeta primers. TCRdb's table, derived via immunoSEQ multiplex PCR, lists solely in-frame clones and lacks some. The table lists about 130,000 clones, approximately 80% of them singletons. Concerning this clone itself: No antigen is known for it.

General study points: Presence/absence analyses took donor sequencing depth as roughly uniform. The study carried out a later analysis of TCR beta sequences. It associated some 17,000 of them with specific HLA alleles at a false discovery rate of 0.05.

The rearrangement uses TRBV2 and TRBJ2-2, with 8 bases aligning to TRBD1. Source material: PBMCs. The clonotype was recovered from a middle-aged woman in good health and CMV-seronegative. The CDR3 coding sequence is TGTGCCAGTGGACAGGGCACCGGGGAGCTGTTTTTT. It encodes CASGQGTGELFF.